These T cell receptor beta chains were read from a single sample in a study of control samples from healthy donors and cancer patients. Some clones are missing from TCRdb's copy, which holds only in-frame ones; the method was immunoSEQ multiplex PCR. Here the sample spans over 65,000 clones, roughly 92% being singletons. The sequenced material came from blood. These receptors were taken from a woman aged 40 to 50 in good health. Both conserved end residues are part of each CDR3. The D gene is left open where the match is weak. Only some rows state a clone size, as once, few, many or a class for expanded clones.

d_gene: -; v_gene: TRBV19; abundance: -; j_gene: TRBJ2-2; CDR3nt: TGTGCCAGTAGTATGGGTATCCCCGGGGAGCTGTTTTTT; CDR3aa: CASSMGIPGELFF
d_gene: TRBD2; v_gene: TRBV9; abundance: once; j_gene: TRBJ2-7; CDR3nt: TGTGCCAGCAGCGTAGGAGGGCTAGCGGGAGGGATACGCGAGCAGTACTTC; CDR3aa: CASSVGGLAGGIREQYF
d_gene: -; v_gene: TRBV5-4; abundance: -; j_gene: TRBJ2-1; CDR3nt: TGTGCCAGCAGCCTGCAGGGTAATGAGCAGTTCTTC; CDR3aa: CASSLQGNEQFF
d_gene: -; v_gene: TRBV6-2/TRBV6-3; abundance: -; j_gene: TRBJ1-5; CDR3nt: TGTGCCAGCATCCCGGGGGGAGGTAGCAATCAGCCCCAGCATTTT; CDR3aa: CASIPGGGSNQPQHF
d_gene: -; v_gene: TRBV6-5; abundance: -; j_gene: TRBJ2-1; CDR3nt: TGTGCCAGCAGTTCCTCAGGAGGGAATTTGGCAAATGAGCAGTTCTTC; CDR3aa: CASSSSGGNLANEQFF
d_gene: TRBD2; v_gene: TRBV6-2/TRBV6-3; abundance: -; j_gene: TRBJ2-3; CDR3nt: TGTGCCAGCAGGCCTAGCGGGGGGAGCACAGATACGCAGTATTTT; CDR3aa: CASRPSGGSTDTQYF
d_gene: TRBD2; v_gene: TRBV6-5; abundance: -; j_gene: TRBJ2-1; CDR3nt: TGTGCCAGCAGTTCGACGCCGGGAGGGCCTTTTGAGCAGTTCTTC; CDR3aa: CASSSTPGGPFEQFF
d_gene: TRBD1; v_gene: TRBV30; abundance: -; j_gene: TRBJ2-1; CDR3nt: TGTGCCTGGAGTGTACAGGGGAATGAGCAGTTCTTC; CDR3aa: CAWSVQGNEQFF
d_gene: -; v_gene: TRBV5-5; abundance: few; j_gene: TRBJ1-2; CDR3nt: TGTGCCAGCAGCTCGGACAGTTCCTATGGCTACACCTTC; CDR3aa: CASSSDSSYGYTF
d_gene: -; v_gene: TRBV11-2; abundance: -; j_gene: TRBJ2-7; CDR3nt: TGTGCCAGCAGCTTAACGTGGGGGGAGTCCTACGAGCAGTACTTC; CDR3aa: CASSLTWGESYEQYF
d_gene: -; v_gene: TRBV25-1; abundance: -; j_gene: TRBJ1-5; CDR3nt: TGTGCCAGCAGTGAAGGATCAGGGACAAACAATCAGCCCCAGCATTTT; CDR3aa: CASSEGSGTNNQPQHF
d_gene: -; v_gene: TRBV7-9; abundance: -; j_gene: TRBJ2-1; CDR3nt: TGTGCCAGCAGCCCCACAGGGAATGAGCAGTTCTTC; CDR3aa: CASSPTGNEQFF
d_gene: -; v_gene: TRBV5-1; abundance: -; j_gene: TRBJ2-4; CDR3nt: TGCGCCAGCAGCTTGGTAGGGTTTACGGCCAAAAACATTCAGTACTTC; CDR3aa: CASSLVGFTAKNIQYF
d_gene: -; v_gene: TRBV19; abundance: -; j_gene: TRBJ1-1; CDR3nt: TGTGCCAGTAGTATTCCCAGGGTGAACACTGAAGCTTTCTTT; CDR3aa: CASSIPRVNTEAFF